This T cell receptor (beta chain) is from a study of blood T cell repertoires in COVID-19. The CDR3 extends over 14 amino acids. V shed 3 bases, J shed 3 bases, and the junction held 2 bases outside the gene matches. Germline V lookup: CDR1 SEHNR, CDR2 FQNEAQ (reference sequence). Original processing methods: Reference gene primers were amplified, and this amplification served to estimate nucleated cell counts. TCRdb keeps only in-frame clones here, not all; method: immunoSEQ multiplex PCR. V and J calls and clone size are those listed in that table; D and trimming were worked out from the DNA. The sample yields about 120,000 clones, 70% to 80% seen once.

This TCR derives from a man aged 35-49 years with active or convalescent COVID-19. The chain recombines TRBV7-9 with TRBJ1-3, with 7 bases that match TRBD1. The sequenced sample consisted of peripheral blood. The CDR3 protein is CASSFGDSGNTIYF. CDR3 sequence (DNA): TGTGCCAGCAGCTTTGGGGACAGTGGAAACACCATATATTTT.